This TCR beta chain was documented in a study of T cell changes during pregnancy in multiple sclerosis. TCRdb's table, derived via immunoSEQ multiplex PCR, lists solely in-frame clones and lacks some. In the table there are tens of thousands of clones, about nine tenths of which are singletons. The CDR3 consists of 14 residues. Germline V gene lookup returns CDR1 LNHDA and CDR2 SQIVND (reference sequence). V lost 5 bases to trimming and J lost 5 bases; unmatched junction nucleotides: 7. This specimen was peripheral blood, taken in the second trimester of pregnancy. This receptor was obtained from a female donor with multiple sclerosis, enrolled in a pregnancy study. The chain is built from TRBV19 and TRBJ2-7; 9 bases agree with TRBD1. DNA of the CDR3: TGTGCCAGTAGTGAGGGACAGGGCGGCGACGAGCAGTACTTC. It translates to CASSEGQGGDEQYF.